This T cell receptor (beta chain) was recorded in a study of blood T cell repertoires in COVID-19. Study overall: Whether acute or convalescent, the COVID-19 samples came from the United States, Italy and Spain. The analysed material was cDNA or gDNA that came from T cells, B-cell-depleted T cells, or PBMCs.

Using immunoSEQ multiplex PCR, the repertoire was profiled, and TCRdb retains in-frame clones only, with some absent. This sample yields 380,000 or so clones, of which roughly 86% are seen a single time; more than 2% belongs to the top ten. Participants reported their clinical history, and cohort assignment relied on those reports. Sequencing input: PBMCs or T cells enriched from blood (not recorded which). The TCR comes from a woman aged 40 to 50 with acute COVID-19.

The CDR3 DNA reads TGTGCCAGTAGTGAAGGGGGGGATAACTATGGCTACACCTTC. Translating it yields CASSEGGDNYGYTF. The gene calls are TRBV19 and TRBJ1-2, with a weak D call TRBD1 (6 bases). The CDR3 is 14 residues long. Trimming pared 5 bases from V and 1 base from J, leaving 11 bases between. Germline CDR1 LNHDA, CDR2 SQIVND (reference sequence).